Presented here are 21 T cell receptor beta chains from one specimen sequenced in a study of T cells after yellow fever vaccination. MiXCR, run by TCRdb on the 5' RACE reads, gives a single entry per CDR3 protein. Among around 350,000 distinct CDR3 sequences listed, 11% were seen once. The material sequenced was PBMCs, taken on the day of the first yellow fever vaccination. These receptors originate from a man in his late teens or twenties who received the YFV17D yellow fever vaccine.

This clonotype was seen only a few times. The chain has TRBV18 and TRBJ1-4; D is undetermined. CDR1 and CDR2 from the germline V gene are KGHSH and LQKENI. The V and J ends lost 2 bases and 8 bases respectively, with 6 bases between them. The CDR3 is 12 amino acids. CDR3: CASSPVEEKLFF. Written as DNA, the CDR3 is TGTGCCAGCTCACCAGTGGAAGAAAAACTGTTTTTT.

This clonotype was counted between two and nine times. The chain joins TRBV29-1 to TRBJ2-3; D remains ambiguous. Germline assignment: CDR1 SQVTM and CDR2 ANQGSEA. The germline V and J ends were trimmed by 4 bases and 6 bases, with 14 bases remaining between them. The CDR3 totals 13 residues. This chain's CDR3 is CSVALGLKDTQYF. CDR3 bases: TGCAGCGTTGCCCTGGGCTTGAAGGATACGCAGTATTTT.

This clonotype was picked up a small number of times. The rearrangement joins TRBV27 to TRBJ2-7; TRBD2 aligns across 9 bases. V lost 3 bases and J lost 6; bases outside the gene matches: 9. This CDR3 has 15 residues. The germline gives CDR1 MNHEY, CDR2 SMNVEV (reference sequence). CDR3 protein: CASSFSRGGLSEQYV. CDR3 bases: TGTGCCAGCAGTTTCTCGCGGGGGGGCCTCTCCGAGCAGTACGTC.

This clonotype was detected a few times. The rearrangement uses TRBV23-1 and TRBJ2-1, with 11 bases that match TRBD2. TRBV23-1 is given ORF status, its function remaining uncertain. The J segment lost 10 bases and the V segment lost 4 bases, leaving 18 bases of the junction unmatched. The CDR3 extends over 18 amino acids. The CDR3: CASSRGGPGLAVHLEQFF. The CDR3 bases are TGCGCCAGCAGTCGTGGGGGCCCGGGACTAGCGGTTCATTTGGAGCAGTTCTTC.

The sample holds a few counts of this clonotype. This sequence joins TRBV12-3 or TRBV12-4 and TRBJ1-1; D gene uncertain. The CDR3 has 13 amino acids. Trimming stripped 6 bases from V and 11 bases from J, with 19 bases between. The CDR3 sequence is CASSGNVGAQAFF. In DNA form, the CDR3 reads TGTGCCAGCAGCGGGAATGTGGGAGCTCAGGCTTTCTTT.

This clonotype has more than one count but fewer than ten. The chain couples TRBV5-6 to TRBJ2-3; TRBD2 might be the D (6 bases). The germline CDR1 and CDR2 sequences are SGHDT and YYEEEE. The CDR3 is 15 residues long. V gave up 4 bases and J gave up 5 bases, with 17 bases separating them. CDR3 DNA: TGTGCCAGCAGCCCAGGTTGGGGTAGCGGAGATACGCAGTATTTT. It specifies CASSPGWGSGDTQYF.

V gene TRBV5-1 combines with J gene TRBJ1-5, with TRBD1 as a possible D gene (6 bases). CDR3 size: 13 residues. The V end lost 7 bases, the J end lost 5 bases, and 13 bases lay between the germline ends. Germline V gene data show CDR1 as SGHRS and CDR2 as YFSETQ. CDR3 nucleotide sequence: TGCGCCAGCTCACAGGGATTAGATCAGCCCCAGCATTTT. Its translation: CASSQGLDQPQHF.

The chain employs TRBV4-2 and TRBJ2-2; tentative D call: TRBD2 (7 bases). The CDR3 spans 19 residues. Germline V gene sequence: CDR1 LGHNA, CDR2 YNFKEQ. Trimming stripped 1 base from V and 0 bases from J, with 18 bases between. The CDR3 sequence: CASSQVSGGKSTNTGELFF. The DNA for the CDR3 is TGTGCCAGCAGCCAAGTTTCGGGGGGCAAATCGACGAACACCGGGGAGCTGTTTTTT.

The chain has TRBV7-6 and TRBJ1-1; TRBD1 agrees at 7 bases. The CDR3 is 14 amino acids. Trimming cost V 3 bases and J 7 bases; bases outside gene matches: 8. The germline V gene has CDR1 SGHVS and CDR2 FNYEAQ. DNA of the CDR3: TGTGCCAGCAGCTTGGGTACAGGGGTCGGTGAAGCTTTCTTT. The encoded protein is CASSLGTGVGEAFF.

The table lists this clonotype with a few counts. The DNA of the CDR3 is TGTGCCAGCACCACTGGACAGGCCTCCTATGGCTACACCTTC. Its protein product is CASTTGQASYGYTF. The chain combines TRBV5-6 with TRBJ1-2, with 7 bases fitting TRBD1. Germline lookup yields CDR1 SGHDT and CDR2 YYEEEE. The length of the CDR3 is 14 residues. Losses at the gene ends were 6 bases for V and 4 bases for J; bases not matched to a gene: 9.

The gene calls are TRBV29-1 and TRBJ2-5, with D hard to call. The V and J ends lost 5 bases and 1 base respectively, with 8 bases between them. Germline CDR1 reads SQVTM; CDR2 reads ANQGSEA. CDR3 size: 12 residues. For the CDR3, the DNA is TGCAGCGTTACCGGGCCCCAAGAGACCCAGTACTTC. Protein product: CSVTGPQETQYF.

This clonotype was seen only a few times. The genes are TRBV20-1 and TRBJ2-3, with TRBD2 matching over 9 bases. Germline loops: CDR1 DFQATT, CDR2 SNEGSKA (reference sequence). The length of the CDR3 is 15 residues. After removal of 3 bases from V and 1 base from J, the junction contained 5 bases not matched to a gene. DNA of the CDR3: TGCAGTGCTAGTAGGGCTAGCGGGGGCACAGATACGCAGTATTTT. Protein sequence: CSASRASGGTDTQYF.

This chain joins TRBV6-1 and TRBJ2-7; 7 nucleotides align to TRBD2. Trimming removed 7 bases from V and 2 bases from J; junction bases left unmatched: 11. The germline CDR1 and CDR2 sequences are MNHNS and SASEGT. This CDR3 has 15 amino acids. The CDR3 loop reads CASTLHVGGTYEQYF. In nucleotides, the CDR3 is TGTGCCAGCACCCTACATGTCGGGGGGACCTACGAGCAGTACTTC.

The CDR3 DNA reads as TGTGCCAGCAGCCCACCCCACTTAGGGGCAAGCTCCTACGAGCAGTACTTC. Its protein product is CASSPPHLGASSYEQYF. V and J are TRBV7-9 and TRBJ2-7; tentative D call: TRBD1 (5 bases). There are 17 residues in the CDR3. Deletions cut 5 bases from V and 0 bases from J, with 20 bases between. The V gene's germline CDR1 is SEHNR and CDR2 FQNEAQ (reference sequence).

In its sample, this clonotype was seen a few times. The chain links TRBV5-4 to TRBJ1-2; D is undetermined. V lost 3 bases to trimming and J lost 5 bases, with 14 bases between them. CDR1 and CDR2 (germline): SGHNT, YYREEE (reference sequence). The CDR3 is 14 residues long. CDR3 bases: TGTGCCAGCAGCTCCGGGTCTTCCCCATATGGCTACACCTTC. Its protein is CASSSGSSPYGYTF.

This clonotype was found a few times. V and J are TRBV4-1 and TRBJ2-3; possible D gene TRBD2, 6 bases. Germline loops: CDR1 MGHRA, CDR2 YSYEKL. The V and J ends lost 3 bases and 2 bases respectively, with 18 bases between them. The CDR3 has 17 residues. CDR3 bases: TGCGCCAGCAGCCAGGAGGGGCCTACGGGGTTCACAGATACGCAGTATTTT. Protein sequence: CASSQEGPTGFTDTQYF.

The V call is TRBV4-1, the J call TRBJ2-5; 9 nucleotides line up with TRBD2. Germline trimming cut 0 bases from V and 5 bases from J; bases unmatched to any gene: 7. Germline CDR1 is MGHRA and CDR2 is YSYEKL. This CDR3 comprises 16 residues. The CDR3 loop reads CASSQDTGTSQETQYF. In DNA, the CDR3 is TGCGCCAGCAGCCAAGATACCGGGACTAGCCAGGAGACCCAGTACTTC.

The gene calls are TRBV6-5 and TRBJ2-5; a weak D match, TRBD1 (5 bases). Looked up from germline, CDR1 is MNHEY and CDR2 is SVGAGI. This CDR3 contains 14 residues. The ends were cut back, 2 bases at V and 2 bases at J, with 9 bases in the middle. The CDR3 DNA reads as TGTGCCAGCAGTTACCCCGCAGGGCAAGAGACCCAGTACTTC. Translated: CASSYPAGQETQYF.

The chain employs TRBV5-1 and TRBJ1-4; D may be TRBD1 (5 bases). This CDR3 has 15 amino acids. Germline V gene lookup returns CDR1 SGHRS and CDR2 YFSETQ. Trimming took 4 bases from V and 3 from J, leaving 13 bases between them. DNA for the CDR3: TGCGCCAGCAGCATTTCGGGACTATCTAATGAAAAACTGTTTTTT. It codes for CASSISGLSNEKLFF.

This clonotype was found a few times. The chain couples TRBV5-6 to TRBJ1-2; D gene unclear. This CDR3 is built from 13 residues. The ends were cut back, 0 bases at V and 3 bases at J, with 6 bases in the middle. Germline-derived CDR1 and CDR2 are SGHDT and YYEEEE. CDR3 sequence: CASSLGAHYGYTF. CDR3 in DNA: TGTGCCAGCAGCTTGGGCGCACACTATGGCTACACCTTC.

V is TRBV20-1 and J is TRBJ2-1; 8 bases agree with TRBD2. V was clipped by 0 bases and J by 8 bases; unmatched bases: 9. CDR3 length equals 15 residues. CDR1 DFQATT and CDR2 SNEGSKA come from the germline V gene (reference sequence). CDR3 protein: CSAREDGGVKDEQFF. DNA for the CDR3: TGCAGTGCTAGAGAAGACGGGGGGGTTAAGGATGAGCAGTTCTTC.